This TCR beta chain emerged from a study of CD8+CD57+ T cells in acquired aplastic anemia. Study-wide points: Patients and healthy controls showed no significant CD8+ Simpson's diversity difference.

Before being chosen for sequencing, patients had shown CD8+CD57+ cell expansion by flow cytometry. The study profiled TCR beta VDJ and CDR3 using genomic DNA as template. Using its own MiXCR run on the reads, TCRdb lists one record per CDR3 protein. The sample lists about 170,000 distinct CDR3 sequences, 47% occurring once. This clonotype was counted at least ten times. Its antigen remains unidentified. In germline, CDR1 is SGHTA, CDR2 FQGNSA. Trimming shortened V by 6 bases and J by 5 bases, and 6 bases separated the two germline ends. CDR3 length: 11 residues. The chain carries TRBV7-2 and TRBJ2-3; D is ambiguous. The origin of this receptor is a human donor with aplastic anemia. The sequenced material came from sorted CD4+, CD8+, or CD8+CD57+ T cells (not recorded which) from PBMCs. Written as DNA, the CDR3 is TGTGCCAGCAGAACTGGAGATACGCAGTATTTT. Amino acids: CASRTGDTQYF.